This T cell receptor beta chain was captured by sequencing in a study of blood T cell repertoires in COVID-19. Germline V gives CDR1 MRHNA, CDR2 SNTAGT. The CDR3 contains 13 residues. Deletions cut 9 bases from V and 3 bases from J, with 15 bases between. Method: immunoSEQ multiplex PCR; TCRdb's copy keeps in-frame clones and lacks some. The sample includes 300,000 to 400,000 clones, around 87% seen only once; the top ten take 3%. This sequence joins TRBV6-4 and TRBJ2-7; maybe TRBD2 (6 bases). Input material: peripheral blood. The TCR comes from a human donor in a cohort sampled during active COVID-19. The DNA of the CDR3 is TGTGCCAGTCCGGCTACCGGGAGCTACGAGCAGTACTTC. Amino acids: CASPATGSYEQYF.